A selection of T cell receptor beta chains follows, all from one sample in a study of shared T cell receptors in the human thymus. TCRdb keeps only in-frame clones here, not all; method: immunoSEQ multiplex PCR. The repertoire holds roughly 500,000 clones, with approximately 80% as singletons. These records were also assigned to another study, of human thymus T cells.

The source material was thymocytes. These TCRs come from a boy in the first two years of life with a congenital heart defect. Both conserved end residues are part of each CDR3. The order of the fields is D gene, clone size, J gene, V gene, CDR3 DNA, CDR3 protein. The D gene is left open where the match is weak. Clone size is not always given. Where it is, it says once, few, many or a class for expanded clones.

>TRBD2|-|TRBJ2-7|TRBV30
TGTGCCTGGAGTGTAAGCGGGAAGTACTACGAGCAGTACTTC
CAWSVSGKYYEQYF
>-|-|TRBJ2-1|TRBV2
TGTGCCAGCAGTGAGGTCATAAGCGAACGCTACAATGAGCAGTTCTTC
CASSEVISERYNEQFF
>TRBD2|-|TRBJ2-7|TRBV13
TGTGCCAGCAGCTTAGGCCTAGCGGGAGTCTACGAGCAGTACTTC
CASSLGLAGVYEQYF
>TRBD2|once|TRBJ2-1|TRBV11-3
TGTGCCAGCAGCTTAACTAGCGGGAGGGACTCCTACAATGAGCAGTTCTTC
CASSLTSGRDSYNEQFF
>-|-|TRBJ2-7|TRBV7-8
TGTGCCAGCAGCTTGAGACAGCAGAGTTACGAGCAGTACTTC
CASSLRQQSYEQYF
>-|-|TRBJ2-7|TRBV11-2
TGTGCCAGCAGCTACCACCTCGCCGGCTACGAGCAGTACTTC
CASSYHLAGYEQYF
>-|-|TRBJ1-5|TRBV27
TGTGCCAGCAGTTCAACCCCCCTCGGACTCGATCAGCCCCAGCATTTT
CASSSTPLGLDQPQHF
>TRBD2|-|TRBJ2-2|TRBV11-2
TGTGCCAGCAGCTCCGGGACTAGCGGGAGGGAGGGGACCGGGGAGCTGTTTTTT
CASSSGTSGREGTGELFF
>TRBD2|-|TRBJ2-7|TRBV11-2
TGTGCCAGCAGCTTACTAAATAGCGGGAGCCACGAGCAGTACTTC
CASSLLNSGSHEQYF
>-|-|TRBJ2-7|TRBV27
TGTGCCAGCAGCCTAGACCGTGGGTACGAGCAGTACTTC
CASSLDRGYEQYF
>TRBD1|-|TRBJ1-1|TRBV30
TGTGCCTGGAGATACGACAGGGGAGGGGACACTGAAGCTTTCTTT
CAWRYDRGGDTEAFF
>TRBD1|-|TRBJ1-2|TRBV30
TGTGCCTGGAGGTTTTGGACAGGGTCCTATGGCTACACCTTC
CAWRFWTGSYGYTF
>-|few|TRBJ1-2|TRBV6-6
TGTGCCAGCACGGGACGAAGGGGGGGCTATGGCTACACCTTC
CASTGRRGGYGYTF
>-|-|TRBJ2-7|TRBV7-3
TGTGCCAGCAGCCCCTCAGGGGGGCTTACCAACGAGCAGTACTTC
CASSPSGGLTNEQYF
>-|-|TRBJ2-3|TRBV27
TGTGCCAGCAGTTCCTCAGGGGATACGCAGTATTTT
CASSSSGDTQYF
>-|-|TRBJ2-1|TRBV5-8
TGTGCCAGCAGCTTCCGAGACAATGAGCAGTTCTTC
CASSFRDNEQFF
>TRBD1|-|TRBJ2-1|TRBV5-4
TGTGCCAGCAGCTTGAAACCGGGACAGGCCTACAATGAGCAGTTCTTC
CASSLKPGQAYNEQFF
>-|once|TRBJ2-7|TRBV5-8
TGTGCCAGCAGCTTTACGGGGGAGGCCACCTACGAGCAGTACTTC
CASSFTGEATYEQYF
>-|few|TRBJ1-3|TRBV25-1
TGTGCCAGCAGAGAGTCAGGTCACTCTGGAAACACCATATATTTT
CASRESGHSGNTIYF
>-|few|TRBJ1-5|TRBV19
TGTGCCAGTAGTATTAGCGGACATCAGCCCCAGCATTTT
CASSISGHQPQHF
>-|-|TRBJ1-4|TRBV15
TGTGCCACCAGCAGAGGTGGACAGCCTAATGAAAAACTGTTTTTT
CATSRGGQPNEKLFF
>TRBD2|-|TRBJ2-5|TRBV2
TGTGCCAGCAGTGCGCTGGCTAGCGGGAGGCGTGCTGGGACCCAGTACTTC
CASSALASGRRAGTQYF
>TRBD1|-|TRBJ1-1|TRBV7-9
TGTGCCAGCAGCCCCGATAAGGACAGGAAAGACACTGAAGCTTTCTTT
CASSPDKDRKDTEAFF
>TRBD2|few|TRBJ2-6|TRBV27
TGTGCCAGCAGTCTAATGCGGGGGGCTGGGGCCAACGTCCTGACTTTC
CASSLMRGAGANVLTF
>-|few|TRBJ1-2|TRBV7-9
TGTGCCAGCAGTTACGACCGGGACTATGGCTACACCTTC
CASSYDRDYGYTF
>TRBD1|-|TRBJ2-5|TRBV10-3
TGTGCCATCAGTGAGTGTGGGACAGCTCAAGAGACCCAGTACTTC
CAISECGTAQETQYF
>-|once|TRBJ2-1|TRBV20-1
TGCAGTGCCCCCCGGGGGAATGAGCAGTTCTTC
CSAPRGNEQFF
>-|-|TRBJ2-3|TRBV6-5
TGTGCCAGCAGTTACGGCGGCGGCCCTATGGATACGCAGTATTTT
CASSYGGGPMDTQYF
>TRBD2|-|TRBJ2-1|TRBV4-1
TGCGCCAGCAGCCAAGATGGAAAACTAGCGGGAGGGCGGCAGTTCTTC
CASSQDGKLAGGRQFF
>TRBD2|few|TRBJ2-7|TRBV9
TGTGCCAGCAGCGTAGGGGGGTTTAACGGGAGGTGCTCCTACGAGCAGTACTTC
CASSVGGFNGRCSYEQYF
>TRBD2|-|TRBJ2-1|TRBV5-1
TGCGCCAGCAGCTTGGCTAGCGGGAGGGACAATGAGCAGTTCTTC
CASSLASGRDNEQFF
>-|-|TRBJ2-7|TRBV21-1
TGTGCCAGCAGCAAAGCGCCCAGGGGGCGACTCGAGCAGTACTTC
CASSKAPRGRLEQYF
>TRBD2|few|TRBJ2-3|TRBV7-2
TGTGCCAGCAGCTCACCAGCGGGAGGCCTCACAGATACGCAGTATTTT
CASSSPAGGLTDTQYF
>TRBD1|-|TRBJ2-7|TRBV28
TGTGCCAGCAGTCGGGACAGTTATCACTCCTACGAGCAGTACTTC
CASSRDSYHSYEQYF
>-|-|TRBJ2-3|TRBV19
TGTGCCAGTAGTATAGATGCGATTATACCGAACACAGATACGCAGTATTTT
CASSIDAIIPNTDTQYF